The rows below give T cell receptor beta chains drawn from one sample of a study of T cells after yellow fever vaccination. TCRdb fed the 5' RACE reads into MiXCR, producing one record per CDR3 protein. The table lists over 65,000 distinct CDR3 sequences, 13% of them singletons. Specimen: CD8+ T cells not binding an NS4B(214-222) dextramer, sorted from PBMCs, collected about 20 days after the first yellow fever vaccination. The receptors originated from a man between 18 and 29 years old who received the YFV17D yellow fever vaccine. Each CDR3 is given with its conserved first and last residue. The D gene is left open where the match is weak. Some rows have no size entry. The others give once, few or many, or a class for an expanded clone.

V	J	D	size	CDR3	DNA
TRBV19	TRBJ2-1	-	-	CASSDTEEQFF	TGTGCCAGTAGCGACACGGAGGAGCAGTTCTTC
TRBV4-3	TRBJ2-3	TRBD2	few	CASSSGLAGSSTDTQYF	TGCGCCAGCAGCTCCGGACTAGCGGGGAGCTCCACAGATACGCAGTATTTT
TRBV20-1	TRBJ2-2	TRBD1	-	CSARTGNTGELFF	TGCAGTGCCAGGACAGGGAACACCGGGGAGCTGTTTTTT
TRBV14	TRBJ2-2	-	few	CASSQGIGTGELFF	TGTGCCAGCAGCCAGGGGATTGGGACCGGGGAGCTGTTTTTT
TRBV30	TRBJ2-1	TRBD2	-	CAWSVAAGGHNEQFF	TGTGCCTGGAGTGTTGCAGCGGGGGGTCACAATGAGCAGTTCTTC
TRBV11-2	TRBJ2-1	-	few	CASSRISGWESSYNEQFF	TGTGCCAGCAGCAGAATTTCGGGGTGGGAGAGCTCCTACAATGAGCAGTTCTTC
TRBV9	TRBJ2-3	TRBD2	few	CASSASGTSGENTDTQYF	TGTGCCAGCAGCGCCTCTGGGACTAGCGGGGAGAACACAGATACGCAGTATTTT
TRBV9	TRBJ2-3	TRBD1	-	CASSVGQGTQYF	TGTGCCAGCAGCGTCGGACAGGGTACGCAGTATTTT
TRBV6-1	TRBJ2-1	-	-	CASSPTKGLFYNEQFF	TGTGCCAGCAGTCCAACGAAGGGACTCTTTTACAATGAGCAGTTCTTC
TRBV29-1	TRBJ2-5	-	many	CSVGPGLQYF	TGCAGCGTTGGCCCGGGACTCCAGTACTTC
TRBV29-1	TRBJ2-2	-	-	CSVDGGENTGELFF	TGCAGCGTAGACGGGGGCGAGAACACCGGGGAGCTGTTTTTT
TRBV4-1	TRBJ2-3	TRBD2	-	CASSSLAGVRGTDTQYF	TGCGCCAGCAGCTCACTAGCGGGGGTACGTGGCACAGATACGCAGTATTTT
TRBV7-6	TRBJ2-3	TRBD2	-	CASSHRASGNTDTQYF	TGTGCCAGCAGCCACCGGGCTAGCGGAAACACAGATACGCAGTATTTT
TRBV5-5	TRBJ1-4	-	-	CASSSRDTAGPNEKLFF	TGTGCCAGCAGCTCCCGGGACACAGCCGGGCCTAATGAAAAACTGTTTTTT
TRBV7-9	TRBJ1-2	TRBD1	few	CASSLGPGTGGYGYTF	TGTGCCAGCAGCTTAGGTCCCGGGACAGGGGGCTATGGCTACACCTTC
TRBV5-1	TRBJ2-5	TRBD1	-	CASSLQGHAETQYF	TGCGCCAGCAGCTTACAGGGGCACGCAGAGACCCAGTACTTC
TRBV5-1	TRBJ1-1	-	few	CASSLARVGTEAFF	TGCGCCAGCAGCTTGGCCCGGGTTGGCACTGAAGCTTTCTTT
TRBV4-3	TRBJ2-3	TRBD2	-	CASSRGTSGGYTDTQYF	TGCGCCAGCAGCCGAGGGACTAGCGGGGGGTACACAGATACGCAGTATTTT
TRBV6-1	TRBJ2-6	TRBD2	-	CASTPGRVGANVLTF	TGTGCCAGCACCCCAGGGAGGGTAGGGGCCAACGTCCTGACTTTC
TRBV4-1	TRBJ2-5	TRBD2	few	CASSQTSGGAGETQYF	TGCGCCAGCAGCCAAACTAGCGGGGGGGCCGGTGAGACCCAGTACTTC
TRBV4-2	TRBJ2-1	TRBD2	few	CASSQDMSGGPRNEQFF	TGTGCCAGCAGCCAAGATATGAGCGGGGGGCCCCGGAATGAGCAGTTCTTC
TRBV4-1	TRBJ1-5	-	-	CASSQAGYQPQHF	TGCGCCAGCAGCCAAGCCGGGTATCAGCCCCAGCATTTT
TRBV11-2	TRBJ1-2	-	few	CASSLEGVLGYTF	TGTGCCAGCAGCTTAGAAGGGGTTTTGGGCTACACCTTC
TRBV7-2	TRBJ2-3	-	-	CASSFVADTQYF	TGTGCCAGCAGCTTCGTCGCAGATACGCAGTATTTT
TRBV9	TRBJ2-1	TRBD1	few	CASGGTGSEQFF	TGTGCCAGCGGCGGGACAGGGTCTGAGCAGTTCTTC
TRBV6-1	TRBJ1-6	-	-	CASSAETGANSPLHF	TGTGCCAGCAGTGCTGAGACAGGCGCCAATTCACCCCTCCACTTT
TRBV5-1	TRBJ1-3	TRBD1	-	CASSPGQSYSGNTIYF	TGCGCCAGCAGCCCGGGACAGAGCTACTCTGGAAACACCATATATTTT
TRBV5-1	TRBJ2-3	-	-	CASSDDTYSTDTQYF	TGCGCCAGCAGCGACGACACTTATAGCACAGATACGCAGTATTTT
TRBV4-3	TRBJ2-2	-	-	CASSQTVGVKNTGELFF	TGCGCCAGCAGCCAAACAGTAGGGGTCAAGAACACCGGGGAGCTGTTTTTT
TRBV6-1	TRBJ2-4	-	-	CASSDWGLGVKNIQYF	TGTGCCAGCAGCGATTGGGGTTTAGGAGTCAAAAACATTCAGTACTTC
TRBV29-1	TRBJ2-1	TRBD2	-	CSSSGGPEQFF	TGCAGCAGTAGCGGGGGACCTGAGCAGTTCTTC
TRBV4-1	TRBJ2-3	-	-	CASSQGIPPTDTQYF	TGCGCCAGCAGCCAAGGGATACCGCCCACAGATACGCAGTATTTT
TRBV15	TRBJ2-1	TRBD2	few	CATSALSGGNNEQFF	TGTGCCACCAGCGCACTGAGCGGGGGAAACAATGAGCAGTTCTTC
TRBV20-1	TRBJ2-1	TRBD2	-	CSASSSPGGYNEQFF	TGCAGTGCTAGTAGCAGTCCGGGGGGGTACAATGAGCAGTTCTTC
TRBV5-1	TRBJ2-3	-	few	CASSLATTGYSDTQYF	TGCGCCAGCAGCTTGGCCACAACGGGGTATTCAGATACGCAGTATTTT
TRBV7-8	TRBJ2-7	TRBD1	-	CASSLSRDRGHYEQYF	TGTGCCAGCAGCTTATCCCGGGACAGGGGGCACTACGAGCAGTACTTC
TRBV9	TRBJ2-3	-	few	CASSEWSTDTQYF	TGTGCCAGCAGCGAATGGAGCACAGATACGCAGTATTTT
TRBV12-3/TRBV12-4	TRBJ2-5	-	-	CASSLLKTQYF	TGTGCCAGCAGTTTACTTAAGACCCAGTACTTC